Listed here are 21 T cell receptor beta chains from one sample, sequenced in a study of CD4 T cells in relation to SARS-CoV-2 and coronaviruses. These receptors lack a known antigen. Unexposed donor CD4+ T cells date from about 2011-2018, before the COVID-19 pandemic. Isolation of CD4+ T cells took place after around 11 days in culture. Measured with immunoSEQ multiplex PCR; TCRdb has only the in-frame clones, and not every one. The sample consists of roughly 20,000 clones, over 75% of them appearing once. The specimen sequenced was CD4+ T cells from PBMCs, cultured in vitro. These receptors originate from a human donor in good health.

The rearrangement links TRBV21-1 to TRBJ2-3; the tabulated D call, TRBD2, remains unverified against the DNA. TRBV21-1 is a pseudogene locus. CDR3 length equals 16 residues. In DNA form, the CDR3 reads TGTGCCAGCAGCAAAGTCGCGGGTTTCAGAGGAGATACGCAGTATTTT. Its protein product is CASSKVAGFRGDTQYF.

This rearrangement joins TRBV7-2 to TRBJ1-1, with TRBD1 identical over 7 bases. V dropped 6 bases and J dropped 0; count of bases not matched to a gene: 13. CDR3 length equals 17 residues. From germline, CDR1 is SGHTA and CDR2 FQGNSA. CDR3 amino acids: CASRSGTAFLMNTEAFF. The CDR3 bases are TGTGCCAGCAGATCCGGGACAGCATTTTTGATGAACACTGAAGCTTTCTTT.

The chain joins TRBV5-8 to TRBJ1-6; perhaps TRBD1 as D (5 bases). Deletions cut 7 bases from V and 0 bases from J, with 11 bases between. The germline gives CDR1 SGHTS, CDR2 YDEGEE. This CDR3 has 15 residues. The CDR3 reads CASWGSFSYNSPLHF. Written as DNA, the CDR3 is TGTGCCAGCTGGGGCAGCTTCTCCTATAATTCACCCCTCCACTTT.

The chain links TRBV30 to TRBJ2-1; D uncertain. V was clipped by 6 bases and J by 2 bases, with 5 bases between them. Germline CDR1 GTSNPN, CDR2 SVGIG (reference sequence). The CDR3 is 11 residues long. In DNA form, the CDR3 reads TGTGCCTGCAGGACCTACAATGAGCAGTTCTTC. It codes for CACRTYNEQFF.

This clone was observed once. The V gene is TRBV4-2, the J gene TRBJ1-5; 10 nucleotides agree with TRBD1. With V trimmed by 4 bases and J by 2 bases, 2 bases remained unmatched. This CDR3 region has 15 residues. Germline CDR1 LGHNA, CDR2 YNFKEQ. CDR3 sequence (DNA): TGTGCCAGCAGCCCTGGGACAGGGGGCAATCAGCCCCAGCATTTT. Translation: CASSPGTGGNQPQHF.

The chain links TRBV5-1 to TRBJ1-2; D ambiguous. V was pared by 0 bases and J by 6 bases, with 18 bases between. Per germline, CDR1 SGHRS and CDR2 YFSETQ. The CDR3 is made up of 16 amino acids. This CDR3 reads CASSLDLAVVTDGYTF. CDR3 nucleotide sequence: TGCGCCAGCAGCTTGGATCTCGCCGTGGTCACAGATGGCTACACCTTC.

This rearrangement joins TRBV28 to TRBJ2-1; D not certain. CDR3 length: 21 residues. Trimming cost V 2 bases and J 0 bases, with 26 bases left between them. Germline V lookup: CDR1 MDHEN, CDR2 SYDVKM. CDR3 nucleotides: TGTGCCAGCAGTTTAGGTCTTAAGGGCGCACCTAAATCAAGCTCCTACAATGAGCAGTTCTTC. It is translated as CASSLGLKGAPKSSSYNEQFF.

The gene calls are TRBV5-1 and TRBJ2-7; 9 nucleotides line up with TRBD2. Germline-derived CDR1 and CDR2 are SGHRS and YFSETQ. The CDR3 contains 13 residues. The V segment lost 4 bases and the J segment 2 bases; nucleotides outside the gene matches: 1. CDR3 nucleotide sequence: TGCGCCAGCAGCGTAGCGGGGGCCTACGAGCAGTACTTC. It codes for CASSVAGAYEQYF. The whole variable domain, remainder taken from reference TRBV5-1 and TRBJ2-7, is KAGVTQTPRYLIKTRGQQVTLSCSPISGHRSVSWYQQTPGQGLQFLFEYFSETQRNKGNFPGRFSGRQFSNSRSEMNVSTLELGDSALYLCASSVAGAYEQYFGPGTRLTVT.

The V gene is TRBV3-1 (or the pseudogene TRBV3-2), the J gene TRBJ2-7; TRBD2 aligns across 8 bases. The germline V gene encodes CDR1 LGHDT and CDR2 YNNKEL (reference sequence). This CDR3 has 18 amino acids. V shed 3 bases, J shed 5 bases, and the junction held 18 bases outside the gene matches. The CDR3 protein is CASSHLGARGLGTHEQYF. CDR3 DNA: TGTGCCAGCAGCCACCTGGGGGCTCGGGGACTAGGGACCCACGAGCAGTACTTC.

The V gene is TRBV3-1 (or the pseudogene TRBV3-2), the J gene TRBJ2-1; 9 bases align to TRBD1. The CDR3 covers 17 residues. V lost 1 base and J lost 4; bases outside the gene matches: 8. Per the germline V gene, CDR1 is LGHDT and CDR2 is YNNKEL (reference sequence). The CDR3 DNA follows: TGTGCCAGCAGCCAAGTGTTCGGGACAGGGAATTACAATGAGCAGTTCTTC. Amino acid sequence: CASSQVFGTGNYNEQFF.

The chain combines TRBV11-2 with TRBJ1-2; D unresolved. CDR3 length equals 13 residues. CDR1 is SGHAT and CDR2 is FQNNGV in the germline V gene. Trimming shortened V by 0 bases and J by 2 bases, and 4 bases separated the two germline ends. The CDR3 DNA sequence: TGTGCCAGCAGCTTAGAGGAAAACTATGGCTACACCTTC. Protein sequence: CASSLEENYGYTF.

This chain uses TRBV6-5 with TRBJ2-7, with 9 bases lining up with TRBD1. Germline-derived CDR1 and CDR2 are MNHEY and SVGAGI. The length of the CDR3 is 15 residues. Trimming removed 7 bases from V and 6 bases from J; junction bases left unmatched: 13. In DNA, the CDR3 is TGTGCCAGCAAGACCACCGGGACAGGGCCGGCCGAGCAGTACTTC. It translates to CASKTTGTGPAEQYF.

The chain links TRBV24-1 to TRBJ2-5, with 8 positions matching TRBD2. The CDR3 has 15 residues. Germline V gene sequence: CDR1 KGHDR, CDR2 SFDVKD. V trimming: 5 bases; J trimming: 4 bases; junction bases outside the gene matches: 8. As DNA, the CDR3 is TGTGCCACCAGTGGGGGGACTAGTGTTGGAGAGACCCAGTACTTC. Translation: CATSGGTSVGETQYF.

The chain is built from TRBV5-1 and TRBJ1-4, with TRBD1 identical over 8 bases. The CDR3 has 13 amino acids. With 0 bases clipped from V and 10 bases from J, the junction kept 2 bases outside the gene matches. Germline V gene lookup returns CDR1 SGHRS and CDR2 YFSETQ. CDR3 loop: CASSLGDRGKLFF. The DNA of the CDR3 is TGCGCCAGCAGCTTGGGTGACAGGGGAAAACTGTTTTTT.

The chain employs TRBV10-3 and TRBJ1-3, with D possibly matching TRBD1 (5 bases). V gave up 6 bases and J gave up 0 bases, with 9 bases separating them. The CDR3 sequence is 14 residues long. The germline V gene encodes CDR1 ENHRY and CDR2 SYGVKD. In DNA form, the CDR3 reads TGTGCCATCAGGGACATCCGCTCTGGAAACACCATATATTTT. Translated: CAIRDIRSGNTIYF.

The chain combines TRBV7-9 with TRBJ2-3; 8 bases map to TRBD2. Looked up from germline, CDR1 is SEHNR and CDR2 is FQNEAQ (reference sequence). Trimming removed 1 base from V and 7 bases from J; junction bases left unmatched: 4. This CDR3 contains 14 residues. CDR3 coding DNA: TGTGCCAGCAGCTTAGTCGCGGGGGGATATACGCAGTATTTT. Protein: CASSLVAGGYTQYF.

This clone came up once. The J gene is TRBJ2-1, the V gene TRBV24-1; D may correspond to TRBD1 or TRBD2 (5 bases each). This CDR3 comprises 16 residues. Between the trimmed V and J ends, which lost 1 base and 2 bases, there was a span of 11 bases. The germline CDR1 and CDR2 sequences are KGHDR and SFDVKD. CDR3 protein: CATSDFVEGPYNEQFF. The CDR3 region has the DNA TGTGCCACCAGTGATTTTGTAGAGGGACCCTACAATGAGCAGTTCTTC.

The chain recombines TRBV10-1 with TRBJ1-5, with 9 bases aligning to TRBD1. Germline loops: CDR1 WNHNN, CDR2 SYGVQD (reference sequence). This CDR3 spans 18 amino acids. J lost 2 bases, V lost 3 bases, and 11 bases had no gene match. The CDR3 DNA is TGCGCCAGCAGTGACCCACAGGGGGCCGACACCCGCAATCAGCCCCAGCATTTT. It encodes CASSDPQGADTRNQPQHF.

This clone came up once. CDR3 DNA: TGCGCCAGCAGCTTGGCCGGGTTGCCCCAAGAGACCCAGTACTTC. Translating gives CASSLAGLPQETQYF. The V call is TRBV5-1, the J call TRBJ2-5; no clear D. V was pared by 0 bases and J by 1 base, with 10 bases between. The CDR3 consists of 15 residues. The germline V gene has CDR1 SGHRS and CDR2 YFSETQ. Full variable domain (rest looked up from reference TRBV5-1 and TRBJ2-5): KAGVTQTPRYLIKTRGQQVTLSCSPISGHRSVSWYQQTPGQGLQFLFEYFSETQRNKGNFPGRFSGRQFSNSRSEMNVSTLELGDSALYLCASSLAGLPQETQYFGPGTRLLVL.

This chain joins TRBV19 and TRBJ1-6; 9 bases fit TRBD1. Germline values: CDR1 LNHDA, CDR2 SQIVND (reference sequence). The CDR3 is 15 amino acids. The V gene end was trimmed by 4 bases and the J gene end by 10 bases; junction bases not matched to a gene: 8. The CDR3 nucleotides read TGTGCCAGTAGTAAGACCGGGACAGGGACATCACCCCTCCACTTT. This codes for CASSKTGTGTSPLHF.

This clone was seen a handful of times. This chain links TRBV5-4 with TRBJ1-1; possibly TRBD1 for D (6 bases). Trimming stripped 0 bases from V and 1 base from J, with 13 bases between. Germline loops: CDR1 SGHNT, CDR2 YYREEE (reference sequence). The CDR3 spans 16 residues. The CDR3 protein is CASSLDSWTANTEAFF. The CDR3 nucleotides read TGTGCCAGCAGCTTGGATAGCTGGACAGCGAACACTGAAGCTTTCTTT.